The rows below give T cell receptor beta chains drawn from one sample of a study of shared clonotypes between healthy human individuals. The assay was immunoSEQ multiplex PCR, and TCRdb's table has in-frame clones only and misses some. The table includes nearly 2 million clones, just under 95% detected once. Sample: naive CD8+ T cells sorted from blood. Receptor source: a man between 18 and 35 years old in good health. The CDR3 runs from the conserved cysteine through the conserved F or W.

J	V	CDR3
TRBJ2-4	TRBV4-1	CASREPSGIQYF
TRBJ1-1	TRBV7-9	CASSQYPQDTEAFF
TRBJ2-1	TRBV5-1	CASSSTGTSGHEQFF
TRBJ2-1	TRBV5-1	CASSYLADNEQFF
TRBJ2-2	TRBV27	CASTWLGGGNTGELFF
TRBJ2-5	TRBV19	CASSPIGGGRRETQYF
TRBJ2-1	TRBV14	CASSSGTYNEQFF
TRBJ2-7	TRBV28	CASEGAGTGYEQYF
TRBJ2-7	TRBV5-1	CASSMMGQGGAEQYF
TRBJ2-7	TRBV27	CASSPGQAYEQYF
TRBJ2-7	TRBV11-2	CASSLAGPSSYEQYF
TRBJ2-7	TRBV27	CASSASGGPNSYEQYF
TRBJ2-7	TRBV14	CASSQVTGPHEQYF
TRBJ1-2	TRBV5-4	CASSLQEGGGGDGYTF
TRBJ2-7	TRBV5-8	CASSFRTGNYEQYF
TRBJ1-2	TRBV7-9	CASSPMQGLYGYTF
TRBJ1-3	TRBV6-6	CASSTPLGPINTIYF
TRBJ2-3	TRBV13	CASSLREGADTQYF
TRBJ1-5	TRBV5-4	CASSRDGNQPQHF
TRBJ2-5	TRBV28	CASSLGLGETQYF
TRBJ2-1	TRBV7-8	CASCKMGNYNEQFF
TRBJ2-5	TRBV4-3	CASSQDLTAQETQYF
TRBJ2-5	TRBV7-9	CASSLWDSETQYF
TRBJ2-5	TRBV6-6	CASTSGTSGLETQYF
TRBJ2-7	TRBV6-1	CASSEAGPPYEQYF
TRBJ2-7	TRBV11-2	CASSLVRDTYEQYF
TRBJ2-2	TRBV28	CASRLTGGETGELFF
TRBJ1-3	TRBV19	CASRLQDFSGNTIYF
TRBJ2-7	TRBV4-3	CASSQGLAGTSNSYEQYF
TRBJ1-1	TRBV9	CASSVRGGRNTEAFF
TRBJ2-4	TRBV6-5	CASSYSRSKNIQYF
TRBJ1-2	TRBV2	CASSGQAGAVYGYTF
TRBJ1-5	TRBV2	CASSDSDPGSNQPQHF
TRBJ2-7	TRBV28	CASSLLGREVDEQYF
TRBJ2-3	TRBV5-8	CASSLGGTPDTQYF
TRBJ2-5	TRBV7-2	CASSLGTGTSWTQYF
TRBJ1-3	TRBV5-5	CASSLVPQIGNTIYF
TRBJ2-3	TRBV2	CASSEWGAGALTDTQYF
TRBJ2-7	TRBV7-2	CASSPPPAGNEQYF
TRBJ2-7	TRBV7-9	CASSLGEIPYEQYF
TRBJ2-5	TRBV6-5	CASSYSDRPGTETQYF
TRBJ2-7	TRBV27	CASSLSQGSDEQYF
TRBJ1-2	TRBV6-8	CASSYVRAGANYGYTF
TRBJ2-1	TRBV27	CASSLSSGAYNEQFF
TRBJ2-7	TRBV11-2	CASSLEAGAHYEQYF
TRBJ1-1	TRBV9	CASSAQGYTEAFF
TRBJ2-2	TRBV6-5	CASSFGQGETGELFF
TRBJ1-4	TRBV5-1	CASSQGPGMGKLFF
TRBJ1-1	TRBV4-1	CASSQVPGALTEAFF
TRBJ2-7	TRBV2	CASSDRERLHEQYF
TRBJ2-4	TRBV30	CASRSGGDIQYF
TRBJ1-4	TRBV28	CASSHFQNEKLFF
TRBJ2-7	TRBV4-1	CASSQVRAEYYEQYF
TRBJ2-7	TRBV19	CASSLGHPYEQYF